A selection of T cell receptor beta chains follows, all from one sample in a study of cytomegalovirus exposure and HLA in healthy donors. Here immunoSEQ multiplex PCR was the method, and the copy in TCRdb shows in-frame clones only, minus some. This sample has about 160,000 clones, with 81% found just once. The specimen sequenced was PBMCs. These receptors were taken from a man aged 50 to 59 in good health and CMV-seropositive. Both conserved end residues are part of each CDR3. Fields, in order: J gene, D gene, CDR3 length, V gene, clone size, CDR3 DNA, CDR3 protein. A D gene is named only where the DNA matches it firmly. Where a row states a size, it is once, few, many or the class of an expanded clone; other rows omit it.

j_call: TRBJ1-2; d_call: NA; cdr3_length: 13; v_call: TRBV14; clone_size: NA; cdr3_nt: TGTGCCAGCAGCCAAGGCCAGTACTATGGCTACACCTTC; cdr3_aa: CASSQGQYYGYTF
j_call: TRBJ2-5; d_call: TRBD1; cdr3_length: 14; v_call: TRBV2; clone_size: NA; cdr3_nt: TGTGCCAGCAGTGATCACAGGGGGCAAGAGACCCAGTACTTC; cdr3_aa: CASSDHRGQETQYF
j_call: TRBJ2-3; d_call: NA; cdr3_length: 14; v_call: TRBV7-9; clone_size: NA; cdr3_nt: TGTGCCAGCAGCCCGGGACACTTCACAGATACGCAGTATTTT; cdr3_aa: CASSPGHFTDTQYF
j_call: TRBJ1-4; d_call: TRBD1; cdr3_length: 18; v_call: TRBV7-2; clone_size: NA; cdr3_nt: TGTGCCAGCAGCCATAGCTTAAGGGGGCCCTCAACTAATGAAAAACTGTTTTTT; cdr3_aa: CASSHSLRGPSTNEKLFF
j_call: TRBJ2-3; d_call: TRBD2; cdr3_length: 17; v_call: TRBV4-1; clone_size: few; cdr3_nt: TGCGCCAGCAGCCAGCCGACTAGCGGGAGGGCCAAAGATACGCAGTATTTT; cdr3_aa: CASSQPTSGRAKDTQYF
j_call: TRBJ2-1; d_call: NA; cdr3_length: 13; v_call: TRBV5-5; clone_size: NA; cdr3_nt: TGTGCCAGCAGCTTGGTCACAGCGGATGAGCAGTTCTTC; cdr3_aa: CASSLVTADEQFF
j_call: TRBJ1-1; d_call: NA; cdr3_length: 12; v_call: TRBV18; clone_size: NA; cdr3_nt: TGTGCCAGCTCACCAGGACAGACGGAAGCTTTCTTT; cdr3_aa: CASSPGQTEAFF
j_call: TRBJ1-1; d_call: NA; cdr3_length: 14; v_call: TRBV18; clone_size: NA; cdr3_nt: TGTGCCAGCTCACCGGGCAGGGTGAACACTGAAGCTTTCTTT; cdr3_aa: CASSPGRVNTEAFF
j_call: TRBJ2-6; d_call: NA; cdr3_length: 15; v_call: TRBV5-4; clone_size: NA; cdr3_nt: TGTGCCAGCAGCTTGGACAGGGCGGGGGCCAACGTCCTGACTTTC; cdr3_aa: CASSLDRAGANVLTF
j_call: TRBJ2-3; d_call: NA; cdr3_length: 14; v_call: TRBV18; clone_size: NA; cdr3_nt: TGTGCCAGCTCACCACCGGTGGAACTAGTGTCGCAGTATTTT; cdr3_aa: CASSPPVELVSQYF
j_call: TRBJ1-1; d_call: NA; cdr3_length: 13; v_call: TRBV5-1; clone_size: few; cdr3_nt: TGCGCCAGCAGCTTGAACATGAACACTGAAGCTTTCTTT; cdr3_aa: CASSLNMNTEAFF
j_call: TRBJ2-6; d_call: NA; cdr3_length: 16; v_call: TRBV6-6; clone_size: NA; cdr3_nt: TGTGCCAGTCGGGACACAAAGACCTCTGGGGCCAACGTCCTGACTTTC; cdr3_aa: CASRDTKTSGANVLTF
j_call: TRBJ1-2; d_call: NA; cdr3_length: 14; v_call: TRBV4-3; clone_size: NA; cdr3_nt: TGCGCCAGCAGCCAAGCGGGGGACTCCGTTGGCTACACCTTC; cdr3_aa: CASSQAGDSVGYTF
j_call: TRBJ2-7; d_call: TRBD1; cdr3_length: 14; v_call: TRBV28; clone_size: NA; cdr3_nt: TGTGCGGGACAGGCCGCGGGACCTCTCTACGAGCAGTACTTC; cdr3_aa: CAGQAAGPLYEQYF
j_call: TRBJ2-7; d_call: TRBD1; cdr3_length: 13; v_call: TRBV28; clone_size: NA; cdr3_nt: TGTGCCAGTTCAGGGGGCTCGGGGTACGAGCAGTACTTC; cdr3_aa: CASSGGSGYEQYF
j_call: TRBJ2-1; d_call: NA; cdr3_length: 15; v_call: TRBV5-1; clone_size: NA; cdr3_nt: TGCGCCAGCAATGGGGGGGGCCACTCCTACAATGAGCAGTTCTTC; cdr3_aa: CASNGGGHSYNEQFF
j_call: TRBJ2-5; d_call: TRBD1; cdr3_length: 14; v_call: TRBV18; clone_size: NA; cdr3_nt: TGTGCCAGCTCACCGACAGGGGGATGGGAGACCCAGTACTTC; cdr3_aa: CASSPTGGWETQYF
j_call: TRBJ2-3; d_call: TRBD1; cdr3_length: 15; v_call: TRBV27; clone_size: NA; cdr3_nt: TGTGCCAGCAGTTTCCCGGGACAGGGAACAGATACGCAGTATTTT; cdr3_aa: CASSFPGQGTDTQYF
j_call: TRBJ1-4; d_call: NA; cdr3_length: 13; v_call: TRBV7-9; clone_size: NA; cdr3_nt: TGTGCCAGCAGCTTCGCGGGGAATGAAAAACTGTTTTTT; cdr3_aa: CASSFAGNEKLFF
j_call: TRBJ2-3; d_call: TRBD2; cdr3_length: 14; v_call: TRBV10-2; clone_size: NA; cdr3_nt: TGCGCCAGCAGACTAGCGTATGGCACAGATACGCAGTATTTT; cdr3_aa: CASRLAYGTDTQYF
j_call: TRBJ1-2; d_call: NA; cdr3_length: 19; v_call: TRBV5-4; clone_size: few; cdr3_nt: TGTGCCAGCAGATCCACAACGGGTAGCGCACGCTCTACCAACTATGGCTACACCTTC; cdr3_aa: CASRSTTGSARSTNYGYTF
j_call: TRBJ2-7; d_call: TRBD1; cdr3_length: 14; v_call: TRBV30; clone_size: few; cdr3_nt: TGTGCCTGGAGGGGGACAGGGAAGGTGTACGAGCAGTACTTC; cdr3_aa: CAWRGTGKVYEQYF
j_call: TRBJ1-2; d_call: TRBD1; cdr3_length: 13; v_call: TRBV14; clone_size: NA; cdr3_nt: TGTGCCAGCAGCCCTCAGGGGGCTCAAGGCTACACCTTC; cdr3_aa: CASSPQGAQGYTF
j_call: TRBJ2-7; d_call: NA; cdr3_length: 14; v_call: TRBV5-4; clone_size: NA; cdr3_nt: TGTGCCAGCAGCTCCATCGTTAGCTCCTACGAGCAGTACTTC; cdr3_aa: CASSSIVSSYEQYF
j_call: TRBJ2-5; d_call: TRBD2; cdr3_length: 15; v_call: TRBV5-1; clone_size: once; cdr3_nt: TGCGCCAGCAGCCCTCCCAGCGGGATGGGGGAGACCCAGTACTTC; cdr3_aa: CASSPPSGMGETQYF
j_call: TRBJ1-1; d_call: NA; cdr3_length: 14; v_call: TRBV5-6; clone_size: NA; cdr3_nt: TGTGCCAGCAGCTTCCAGGGTGTGAACACTGAAGCTTTCTTT; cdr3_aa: CASSFQGVNTEAFF
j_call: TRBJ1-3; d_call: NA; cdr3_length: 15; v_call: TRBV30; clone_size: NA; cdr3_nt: TGTGCCTGGAGTTCGGGTCCTGCCTCTGGAAACACCATATATTTT; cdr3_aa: CAWSSGPASGNTIYF
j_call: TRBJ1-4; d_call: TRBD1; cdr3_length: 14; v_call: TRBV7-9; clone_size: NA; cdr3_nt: TGTGCCAGTACGACTACAGGGGGCAACGAAAAACTGTTTTTT; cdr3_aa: CASTTTGGNEKLFF
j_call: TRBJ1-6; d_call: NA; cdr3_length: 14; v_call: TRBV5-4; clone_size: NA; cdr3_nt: TGTGCCAGCAGCCAGCCGGACACAAATTCACCCCTCCACTTT; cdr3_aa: CASSQPDTNSPLHF
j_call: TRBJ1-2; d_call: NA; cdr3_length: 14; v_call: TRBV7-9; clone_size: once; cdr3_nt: TGTGCCAGCAGCTTAGGGGGAGGGCTCTATGGCTACACCTTC; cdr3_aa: CASSLGGGLYGYTF
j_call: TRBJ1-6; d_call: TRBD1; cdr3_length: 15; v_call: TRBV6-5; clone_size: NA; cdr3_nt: TGTGCCAGCAGGCACGAGGGGGCTGTCAATTCACCCCTCCACTTT; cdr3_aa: CASRHEGAVNSPLHF
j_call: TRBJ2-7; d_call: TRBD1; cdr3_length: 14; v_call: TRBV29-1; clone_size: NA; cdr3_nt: TGCAGCGTCTCGGGTACCAGGGGGCTCTACGAGCAGTACTTC; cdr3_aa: CSVSGTRGLYEQYF
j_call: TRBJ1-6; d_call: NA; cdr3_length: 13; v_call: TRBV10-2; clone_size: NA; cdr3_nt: TGCGCCAGCAGTAGTAGGGGAGGTTCACCCCTCCACTTT; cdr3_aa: CASSSRGGSPLHF
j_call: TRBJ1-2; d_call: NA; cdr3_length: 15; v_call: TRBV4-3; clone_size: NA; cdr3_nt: TGCGCCAGCAGCCAAGATGGACAGTTAAGCTATGGCTACACCTTC; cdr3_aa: CASSQDGQLSYGYTF
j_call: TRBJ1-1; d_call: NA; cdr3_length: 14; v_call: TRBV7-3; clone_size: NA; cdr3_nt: TGTGCCAGCAGCAAGGACAGCTTGAACACTGAAGCTTTCTTT; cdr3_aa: CASSKDSLNTEAFF
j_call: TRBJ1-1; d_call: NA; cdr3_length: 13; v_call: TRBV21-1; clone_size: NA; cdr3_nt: TGTGCCAGCAGCAAAGCGAGGTCTCCGGAAGCTTTCTTT; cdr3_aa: CASSKARSPEAFF
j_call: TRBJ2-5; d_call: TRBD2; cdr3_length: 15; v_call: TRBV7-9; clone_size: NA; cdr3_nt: TGTGCCAGCAGCCTCGGACTAGCGGGGGCGGAGACCCAGTACTTC; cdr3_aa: CASSLGLAGAETQYF
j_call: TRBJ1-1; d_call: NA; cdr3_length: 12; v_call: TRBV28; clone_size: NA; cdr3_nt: TGTGCCAGCAGTTTGACGGGGACTGAAGCTTTCTTT; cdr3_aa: CASSLTGTEAFF
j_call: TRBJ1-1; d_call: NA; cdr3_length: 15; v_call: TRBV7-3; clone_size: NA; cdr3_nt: TGTGCCAGCAGCTTAACCCCGACAGGAAACACTGAAGCTTTCTTT; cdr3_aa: CASSLTPTGNTEAFF
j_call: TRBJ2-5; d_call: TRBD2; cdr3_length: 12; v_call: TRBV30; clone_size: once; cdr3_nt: TGTGCCTGGGAGGGAGGGGTGGAGACCCAGTACTTC; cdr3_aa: CAWEGGVETQYF
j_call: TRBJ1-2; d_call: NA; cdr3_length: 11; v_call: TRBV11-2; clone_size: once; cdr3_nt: TGTGCCAGCAGCCCGTCTTATGGCTACACCTTC; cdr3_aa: CASSPSYGYTF
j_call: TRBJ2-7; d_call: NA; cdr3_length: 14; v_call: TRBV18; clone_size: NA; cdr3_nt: TGTGCCAGCTCACCACGGGTTGGGGGGGCCGAGCAGTACTTC; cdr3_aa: CASSPRVGGAEQYF
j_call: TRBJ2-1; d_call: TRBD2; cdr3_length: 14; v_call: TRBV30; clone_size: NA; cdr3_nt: TGTGCCTGGAGGACTAGCGGGGGTTTCAATGAGCAGTTCTTC; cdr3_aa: CAWRTSGGFNEQFF
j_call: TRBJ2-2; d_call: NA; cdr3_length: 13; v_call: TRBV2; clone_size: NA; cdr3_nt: TGTGCCAGCAGTGAATACGAGACCGGGGAGCTGTTTTTT; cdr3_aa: CASSEYETGELFF
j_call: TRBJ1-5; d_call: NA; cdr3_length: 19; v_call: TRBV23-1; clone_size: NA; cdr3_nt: TGCGCCAGCAGTCAATCGAAAACAGGTGAAGAGTGGGGCAATCAGCCCCAGCATTTT; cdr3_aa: CASSQSKTGEEWGNQPQHF
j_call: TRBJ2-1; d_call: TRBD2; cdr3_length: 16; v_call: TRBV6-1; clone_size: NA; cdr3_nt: TGTGCCAGCATTGAGCAGACTAGCTCGCCCTACAATGAGCAGTTCTTC; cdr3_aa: CASIEQTSSPYNEQFF
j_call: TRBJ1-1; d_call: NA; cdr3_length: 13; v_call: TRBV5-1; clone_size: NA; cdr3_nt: TGCGCCAGCAGCCAACTCGAAACCACTGAAGCTTTCTTT; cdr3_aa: CASSQLETTEAFF
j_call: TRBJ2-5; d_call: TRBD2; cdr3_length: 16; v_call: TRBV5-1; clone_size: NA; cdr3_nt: TGCGCCAGCAGCTTGTCCGGGACTAGCGGGGAAGAGACCCAGTACTTC; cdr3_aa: CASSLSGTSGEETQYF
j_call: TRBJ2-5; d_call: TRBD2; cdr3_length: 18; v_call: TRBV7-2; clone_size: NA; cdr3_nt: TGTGCCAGCAGCTTAGGACTAGCGGGAGGGCGGGGGGTTGGGGCCCAGTACTTC; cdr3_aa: CASSLGLAGGRGVGAQYF
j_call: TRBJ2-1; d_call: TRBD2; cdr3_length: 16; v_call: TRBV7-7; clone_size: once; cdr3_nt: TGTGCTAGCAGCTTAGGCAGTAGCGGGAGCTCGGATGAGCAGTTCTTC; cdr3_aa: CASSLGSSGSSDEQFF
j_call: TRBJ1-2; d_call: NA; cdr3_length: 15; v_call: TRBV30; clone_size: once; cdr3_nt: TGTGCCTGGAGTACTCCCGTCGGCAGGGGCTATGGCTACACCTTC; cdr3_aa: CAWSTPVGRGYGYTF
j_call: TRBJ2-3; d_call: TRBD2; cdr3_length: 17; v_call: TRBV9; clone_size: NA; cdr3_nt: TGTGCCAGCAGCGTAGATCCGGGAGGGGTTTTGACAGATACGCAGTATTTT; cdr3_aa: CASSVDPGGVLTDTQYF
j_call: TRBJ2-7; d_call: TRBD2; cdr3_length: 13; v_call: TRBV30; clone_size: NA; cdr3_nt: TGTGCCTGGAGGGGGCGGGGGTCTGGCGAGCAGTACTTC; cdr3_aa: CAWRGRGSGEQYF
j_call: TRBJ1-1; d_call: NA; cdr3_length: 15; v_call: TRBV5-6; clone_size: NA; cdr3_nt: TGTGCCAGCAGCTTGGTTGAGGCGATGAACACTGAAGCTTTCTTT; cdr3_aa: CASSLVEAMNTEAFF
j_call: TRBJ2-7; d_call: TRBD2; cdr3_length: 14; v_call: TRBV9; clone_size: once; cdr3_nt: TGTGCCAGCAGCCGCGGGGGACTCTCCTACGAGCAGTACTTC; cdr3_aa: CASSRGGLSYEQYF
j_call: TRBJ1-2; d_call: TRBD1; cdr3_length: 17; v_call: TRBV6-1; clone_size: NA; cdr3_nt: TGTGCCAGCAGTGCACCGGGACAGGGGGGAGCTAACTATGGCTACACCTTC; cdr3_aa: CASSAPGQGGANYGYTF
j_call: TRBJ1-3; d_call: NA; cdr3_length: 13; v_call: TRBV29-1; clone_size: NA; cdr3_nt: TGCAGCGCCCGGAGGTTGTCTGGAAACACCATATATTTT; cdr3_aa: CSARRLSGNTIYF
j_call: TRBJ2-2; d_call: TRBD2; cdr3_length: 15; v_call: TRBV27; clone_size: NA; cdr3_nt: TGTGCCAGCAGTCCCACGGCGGGAGCAACCGGGGAGCTGTTTTTT; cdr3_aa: CASSPTAGATGELFF
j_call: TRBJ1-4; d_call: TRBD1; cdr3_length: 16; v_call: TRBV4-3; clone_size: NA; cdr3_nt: TGCGCCAGCAGCCAAGATTTCGGGACAGGGAGCGAAAAACTGTTTTTT; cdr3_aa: CASSQDFGTGSEKLFF
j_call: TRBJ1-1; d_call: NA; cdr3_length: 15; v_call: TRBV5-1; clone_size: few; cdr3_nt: TGCGCCAGCAGCTTGGCTACCAGCGCGAACACTGAAGCTTTCTTT; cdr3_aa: CASSLATSANTEAFF